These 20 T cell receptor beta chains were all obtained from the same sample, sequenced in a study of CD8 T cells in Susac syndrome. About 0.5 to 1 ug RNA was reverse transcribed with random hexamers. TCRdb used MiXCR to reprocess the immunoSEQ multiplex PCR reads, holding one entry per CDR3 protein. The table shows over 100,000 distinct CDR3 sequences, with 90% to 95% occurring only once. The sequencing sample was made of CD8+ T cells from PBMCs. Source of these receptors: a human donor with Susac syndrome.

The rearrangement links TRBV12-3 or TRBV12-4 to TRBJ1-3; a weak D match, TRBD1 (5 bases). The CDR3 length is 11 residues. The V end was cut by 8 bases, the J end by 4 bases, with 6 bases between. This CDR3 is CASGAGNTIYF. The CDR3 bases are TGTGCCAGCGGGGCCGGAAACACCATATATTTT.

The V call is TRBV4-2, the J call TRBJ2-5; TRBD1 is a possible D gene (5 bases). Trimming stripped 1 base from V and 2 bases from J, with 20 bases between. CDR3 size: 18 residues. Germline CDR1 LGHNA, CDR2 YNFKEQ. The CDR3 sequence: CASSQVLDTGRPQETQYF. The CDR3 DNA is TGTGCCAGCAGCCAAGTACTTGATACAGGTCGGCCTCAAGAGACCCAGTACTTC.

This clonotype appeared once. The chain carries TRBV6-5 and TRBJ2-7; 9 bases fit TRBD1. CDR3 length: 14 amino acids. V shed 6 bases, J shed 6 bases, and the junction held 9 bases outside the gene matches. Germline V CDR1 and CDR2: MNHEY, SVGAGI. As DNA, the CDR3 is TGTGCCAGCAGGATCGGACAGGGGTACGCCGAGCAGTACTTC. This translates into CASRIGQGYAEQYF.

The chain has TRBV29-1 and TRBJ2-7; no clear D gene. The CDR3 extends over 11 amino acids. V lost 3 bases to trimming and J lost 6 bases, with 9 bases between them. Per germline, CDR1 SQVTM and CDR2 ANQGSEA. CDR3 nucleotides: TGCAGCGTTGATTTAGGAGTCGAGCAGTACTTC. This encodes CSVDLGVEQYF.

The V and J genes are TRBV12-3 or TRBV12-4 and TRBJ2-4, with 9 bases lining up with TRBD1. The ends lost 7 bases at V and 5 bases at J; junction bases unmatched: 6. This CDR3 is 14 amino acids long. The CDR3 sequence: CASTWGTGQNIQYF. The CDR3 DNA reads TGTGCCAGCACCTGGGGGACAGGGCAAAACATTCAGTACTTC.

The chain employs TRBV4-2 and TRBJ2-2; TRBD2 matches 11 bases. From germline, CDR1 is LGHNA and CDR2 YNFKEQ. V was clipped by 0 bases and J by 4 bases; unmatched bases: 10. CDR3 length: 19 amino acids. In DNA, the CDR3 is TGTGCCAGCAGCCAAGATCTGCCTAGCGGGGGGAAGGTCACCGGGGAGCTGTTTTTT. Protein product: CASSQDLPSGGKVTGELFF.

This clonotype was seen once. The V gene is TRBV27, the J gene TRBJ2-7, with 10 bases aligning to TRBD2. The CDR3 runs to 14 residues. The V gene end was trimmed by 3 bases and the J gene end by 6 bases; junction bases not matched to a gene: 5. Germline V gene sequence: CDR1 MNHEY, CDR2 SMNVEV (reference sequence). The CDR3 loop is CASSFSGGTLEQYF. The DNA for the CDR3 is TGTGCCAGCAGTTTTAGCGGGGGGACTCTCGAGCAGTACTTC.

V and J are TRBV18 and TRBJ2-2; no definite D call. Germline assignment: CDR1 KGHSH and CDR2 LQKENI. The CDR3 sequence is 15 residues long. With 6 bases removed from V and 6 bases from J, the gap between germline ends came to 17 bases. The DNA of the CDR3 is TGTGCCAGCTCTCCAAACCAGGATTCCCCCGGGGAGCTGTTTTTT. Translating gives CASSPNQDSPGELFF. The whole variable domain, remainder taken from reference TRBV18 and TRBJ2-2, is NAGVMQNPRHLVRRRGQEARLRCSPMKGHSHVYWYRQLPEEGLKFMVYLQKENIIDESGMPKERFSAEFPKEGPSILRIQQVVRGDSAAYFCASSPNQDSPGELFFGEGSRLTVL.

The CDR3 region has the DNA TGTGCCAGCAGCACCGGGACAGGGGCTAACTATGGCTACACCTTC. Translation gives CASSTGTGANYGYTF. The chain uses TRBV7-8 and TRBJ1-2; 10 bases are shared with TRBD1. The germline V gene encodes CDR1 SGHVS and CDR2 FQNEAQ. The CDR3 has 15 amino acids. Losses at the gene ends were 5 bases for V and 0 bases for J; bases not matched to a gene: 3. The whole variable domain, remainder taken from reference TRBV7-8 and TRBJ1-2, is GAGVSQSPRYKVAKRGQDVALRCDPISGHVSLFWYQQALGQGPEFLTYFQNEAQLDKSGLPSDRFFAERPEGSVSTLKIQRTQQEDSAVYLCASSTGTGANYGYTFGSGTRLTVV.

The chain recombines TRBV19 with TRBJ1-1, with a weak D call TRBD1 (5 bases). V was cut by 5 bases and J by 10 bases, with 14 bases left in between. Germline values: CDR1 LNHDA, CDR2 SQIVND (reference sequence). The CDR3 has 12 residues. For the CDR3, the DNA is TGTGCCAGTAGTTGGGGCTCCCCCGGAGCTTTCTTT. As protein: CASSWGSPGAFF.

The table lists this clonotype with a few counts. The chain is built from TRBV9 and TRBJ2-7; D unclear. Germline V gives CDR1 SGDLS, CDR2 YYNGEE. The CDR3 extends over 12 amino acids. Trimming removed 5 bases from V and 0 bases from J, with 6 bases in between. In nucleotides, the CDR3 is TGTGCCAGCAGAGGCAGCTCCTACGAGCAGTACTTC. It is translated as CASRGSSYEQYF.

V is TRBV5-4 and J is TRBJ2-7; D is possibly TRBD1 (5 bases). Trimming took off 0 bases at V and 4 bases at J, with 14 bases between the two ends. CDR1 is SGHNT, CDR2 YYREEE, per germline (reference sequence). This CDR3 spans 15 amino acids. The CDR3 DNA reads TGTGCCAGCAGCTTGGAGGCAGGGAATGTTTACGAGCAGTACTTC. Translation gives CASSLEAGNVYEQYF.

The CDR3 protein is CASSYNLDNEQFF. The DNA of the CDR3 is TGTGCCAGCAGTTATAACTTAGACAATGAGCAGTTCTTC. This chain links TRBV6-2 or TRBV6-3 with TRBJ2-1, with no clear D. V was shortened by 3 bases and J by 5 bases, with 8 bases between the two germline ends. The CDR3 runs 13 residues. From germline, CDR1 is MNHEY and CDR2 SVGEGT.

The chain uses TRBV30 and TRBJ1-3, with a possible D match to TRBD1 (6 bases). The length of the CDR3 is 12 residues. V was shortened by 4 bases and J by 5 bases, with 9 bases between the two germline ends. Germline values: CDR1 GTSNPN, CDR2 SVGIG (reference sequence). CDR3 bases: TGTGCCTGGACGGGGGCCAGAAACACCATATATTTT. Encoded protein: CAWTGARNTIYF.

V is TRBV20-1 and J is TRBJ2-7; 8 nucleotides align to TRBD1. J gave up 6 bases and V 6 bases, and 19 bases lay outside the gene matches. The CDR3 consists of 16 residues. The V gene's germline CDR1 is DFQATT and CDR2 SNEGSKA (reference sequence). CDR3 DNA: TGCAGTGCCAGGGGGCGGTTTGGGGTGAATATGGCCGAGCAGTACTTC. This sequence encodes CSARGRFGVNMAEQYF.

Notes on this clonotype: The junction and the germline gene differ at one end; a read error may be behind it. Here the CDR3 DNA reads TGTGCCAGCAGAGAAGCTAGCGGGGGGGTAAATGAGCAGTTCTTC. Translated: CASREASGGVNEQFF. This rearrangement joins TRBV2 to TRBJ2-1; 12 nucleotides align to TRBD2. The CDR3 length is 15 residues. Germline V gene data show CDR1 as SNHLY and CDR2 as FYNNEI.

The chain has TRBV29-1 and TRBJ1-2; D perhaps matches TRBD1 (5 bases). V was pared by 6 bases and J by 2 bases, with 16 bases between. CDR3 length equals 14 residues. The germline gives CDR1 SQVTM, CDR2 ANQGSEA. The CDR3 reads CSVFRTGGNYGYTF. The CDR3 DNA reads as TGCAGCGTCTTTCGGACGGGGGGAAACTATGGCTACACCTTC.

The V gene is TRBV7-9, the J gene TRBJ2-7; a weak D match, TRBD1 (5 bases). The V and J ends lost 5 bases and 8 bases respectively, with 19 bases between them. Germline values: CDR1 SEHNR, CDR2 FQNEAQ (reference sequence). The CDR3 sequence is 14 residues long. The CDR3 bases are TGTGCCAGCAGCCAAGGGGCTTCTCACACCCAGCAGTACTTC. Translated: CASSQGASHTQQYF.

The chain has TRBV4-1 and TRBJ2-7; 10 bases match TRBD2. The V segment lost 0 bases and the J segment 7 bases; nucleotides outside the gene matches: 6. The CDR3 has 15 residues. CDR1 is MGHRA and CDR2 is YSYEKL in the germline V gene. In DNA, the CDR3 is TGCGCCAGCAGCCAAGACCGAGCGGGGGGGCGGGAGCAGTACTTC. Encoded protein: CASSQDRAGGREQYF.

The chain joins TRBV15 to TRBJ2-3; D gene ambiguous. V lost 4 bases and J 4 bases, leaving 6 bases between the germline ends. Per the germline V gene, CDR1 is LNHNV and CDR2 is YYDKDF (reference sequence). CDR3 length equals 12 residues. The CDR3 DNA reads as TGTGCCACCAGCATAGGAGCAGATACGCAGTATTTT. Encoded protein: CATSIGADTQYF. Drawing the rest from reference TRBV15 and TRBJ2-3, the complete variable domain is DAMVIQNPRYQVTQFGKPVTLSCSQTLNHNVMYWYQQKSSQAPKLLFHYYDKDFNNEADTPDNFQSRRPNTSFCFLDIRSPGLGDTAMYLCATSIGADTQYFGPGTRLTVL.